This TCR beta chain was captured in a study of T cells in Graves' hyperthyroidism and ophthalmopathy. Regions amplified from RNA transcripts were the TCR beta CDR3 regions. HTBI primers were employed in a first-round RT-PCR of the TCR CDR3. A single record per CDR3 protein comes from TCRdb applying MiXCR to the multiplex PCR reads. Of hundreds of thousands of distinct CDR3 sequences listed, approximately 40% are singletons. V was pared by 0 bases and J by 3 bases, with 10 bases between. Germline V CDR1 and CDR2: SGDLS, YYNGEE. The CDR3 loop spans 14 amino acids. The table lists this clonotype with many counts.

The sequenced material came from blood. This chain uses TRBV9 with TRBJ2-7, with D possibly called TRBD1 or TRBD2 (6 bases each). This TCR derives from a young man with Graves' hyperthyroidism. This CDR3 reads CASSVGGGGYEQYF. CDR3 nucleotide sequence: TGTGCCAGCAGCGTAGGTGGAGGGGGCTACGAGCAGTACTTC. The full variable domain, with the rest looked up from reference TRBV9 and TRBJ2-7, is DSGVTQTPKHLITATGQRVTLRCSPRSGDLSVYWYQQSLDQGLQFLIQYYNGEERAKGNILERFSAQQFPDLHSELNLSSLELGDSALYFCASSVGGGGYEQYFGPGTRLTVT.